This T cell receptor (beta chain) was captured by sequencing in a study of ipilimumab plus nivolumab after autologous stem cell transplantation. Study summary: Median doses per patient: a few ipilimumab, about 8 nivolumab. Points from the study as a whole: TCR repertoire, Treg phenotype and gut microbiota reportedly support more study of this approach.

As concerns this clone: Its antigen is unidentified.

The table came from immunoSEQ multiplex PCR; TCRdb's copy has only in-frame clones and leaves some out. The sample includes around 15,000 clones, 80% of them seen just once. Patients got ipilimumab 1 mg/kg beginning 14 to 28 days post-transplant. Through week 26, nivolumab 3 mg/kg IV was given weeks 1, 4, 7, 10, then biweekly. The germline V gene encodes CDR1 LNHDA and CDR2 SQIVND (reference sequence). This CDR3 has 20 amino acids. Trimming shortened V by 1 base and J by 0 bases, and 19 bases separated the two germline ends. The V and J genes are TRBV19 and TRBJ2-6; the D gene could be TRBD1 or TRBD2 (7 bases each). This TCR came from a male donor with diffuse large B-cell lymphoma. This specimen was PBMCs, taken in a trial of ipilimumab plus nivolumab as post-transplant consolidation. CDR3 nucleotide sequence: TGTGCCAGTAGTATAGGAATGTCAGGGGGGGCTTCCTCTGGGGCCAACGTCCTGACTTTC. Protein product: CASSIGMSGGASSGANVLTF.